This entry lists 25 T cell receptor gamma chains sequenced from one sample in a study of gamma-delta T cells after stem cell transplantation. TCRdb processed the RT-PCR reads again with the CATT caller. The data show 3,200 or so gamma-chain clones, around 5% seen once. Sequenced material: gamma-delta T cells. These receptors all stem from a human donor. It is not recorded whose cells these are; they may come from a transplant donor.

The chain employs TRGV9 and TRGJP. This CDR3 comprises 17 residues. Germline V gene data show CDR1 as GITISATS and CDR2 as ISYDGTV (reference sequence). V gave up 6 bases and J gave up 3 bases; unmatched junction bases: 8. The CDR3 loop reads CALWFGPQELGKKIKVF. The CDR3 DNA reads TGTGCCTTGTGGTTTGGTCCGCAAGAGTTGGGCAAAAAAATCAAGGTATTT.

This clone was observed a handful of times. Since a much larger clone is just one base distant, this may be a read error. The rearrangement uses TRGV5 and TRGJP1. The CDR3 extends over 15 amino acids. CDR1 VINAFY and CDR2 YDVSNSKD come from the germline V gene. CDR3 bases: TGTGCCACCTGGGATAGGCTGGAAGCTGGTTGGCTCAAGATATTT. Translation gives CATWDRLEAGWLKIF.

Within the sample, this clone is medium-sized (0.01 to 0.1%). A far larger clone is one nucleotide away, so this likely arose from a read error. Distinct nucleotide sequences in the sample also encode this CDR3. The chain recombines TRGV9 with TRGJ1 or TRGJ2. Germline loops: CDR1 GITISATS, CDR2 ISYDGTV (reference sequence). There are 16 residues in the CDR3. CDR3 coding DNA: TGCGCCTTGTGGGAGGTGCAATCTCCTCCAGGTTATAAGAAACTCTTT. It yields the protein CALWEVQSPPGYKKLF.

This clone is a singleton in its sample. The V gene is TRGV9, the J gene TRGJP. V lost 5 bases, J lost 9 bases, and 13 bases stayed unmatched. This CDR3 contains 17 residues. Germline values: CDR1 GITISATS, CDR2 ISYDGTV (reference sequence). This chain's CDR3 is CALWGEQGGLGKKIKVF. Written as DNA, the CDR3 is TGTGCCTTGTGGGGGGAACAAGGGGGGTTGGGCAAAAAAATCAAGGTATTT.

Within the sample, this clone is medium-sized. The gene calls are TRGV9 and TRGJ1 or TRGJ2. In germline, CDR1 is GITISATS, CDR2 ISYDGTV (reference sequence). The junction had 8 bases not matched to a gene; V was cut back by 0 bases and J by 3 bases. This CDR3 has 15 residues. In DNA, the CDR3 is TGTGCCTTGTGGGAGGTGCAGGGCCTTTATTATAAGAAACTCTTT. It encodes CALWEVQGLYYKKLF.

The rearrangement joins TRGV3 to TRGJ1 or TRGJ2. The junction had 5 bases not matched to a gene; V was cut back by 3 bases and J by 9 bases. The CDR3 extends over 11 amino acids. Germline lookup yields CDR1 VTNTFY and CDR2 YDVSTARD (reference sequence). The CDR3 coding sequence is TGTGCCACCTGGGACCGGGGTAAGAAACTCTTT. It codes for CATWDRGKKLF.

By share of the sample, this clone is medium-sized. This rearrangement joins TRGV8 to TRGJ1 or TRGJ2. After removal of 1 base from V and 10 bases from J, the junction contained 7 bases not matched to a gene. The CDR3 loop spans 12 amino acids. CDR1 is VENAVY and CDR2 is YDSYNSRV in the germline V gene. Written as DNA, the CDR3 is TGTGCCACCTGGGATAGCTACTGGAAGAAACTCTTT. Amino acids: CATWDSYWKKLF.

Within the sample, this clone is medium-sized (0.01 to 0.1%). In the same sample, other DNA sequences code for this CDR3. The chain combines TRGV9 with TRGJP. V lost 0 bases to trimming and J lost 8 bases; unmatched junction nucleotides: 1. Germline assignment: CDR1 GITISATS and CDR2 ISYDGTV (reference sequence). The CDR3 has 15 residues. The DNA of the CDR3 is TGTGCCTTGTGGGAGGTGAAGTTGGGCAAAAAAATCAAGGTATTT. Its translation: CALWEVKLGKKIKVF.

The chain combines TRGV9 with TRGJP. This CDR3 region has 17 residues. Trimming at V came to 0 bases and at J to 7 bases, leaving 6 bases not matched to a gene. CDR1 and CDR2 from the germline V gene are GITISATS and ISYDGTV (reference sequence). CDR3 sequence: CALWEVMKELGKKIKVF. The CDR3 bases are TGTGCCTTGTGGGAGGTGATGAAGGAGTTGGGCAAAAAAATCAAGGTATTT.

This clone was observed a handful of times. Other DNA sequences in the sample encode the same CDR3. CDR3 region: CALWEVPYYKKLF. Written as DNA, the CDR3 is TGTGCCTTGTGGGAGGTCCCGTATTATAAGAAACTCTTT. The chain uses TRGV9 and TRGJ1 or TRGJ2. The V gene's germline CDR1 is GITISATS and CDR2 ISYDGTV (reference sequence). The junction had 4 bases not matched to a gene; V was cut back by 1 base and J by 4 bases. The CDR3 sequence is 13 residues long.

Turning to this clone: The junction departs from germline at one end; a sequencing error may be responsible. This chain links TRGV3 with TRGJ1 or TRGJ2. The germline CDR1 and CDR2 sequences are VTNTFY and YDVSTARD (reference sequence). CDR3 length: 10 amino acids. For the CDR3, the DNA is TGTACCACCTGGGTTTCTAAGAAACTCTTT. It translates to CTTWVSKKLF.

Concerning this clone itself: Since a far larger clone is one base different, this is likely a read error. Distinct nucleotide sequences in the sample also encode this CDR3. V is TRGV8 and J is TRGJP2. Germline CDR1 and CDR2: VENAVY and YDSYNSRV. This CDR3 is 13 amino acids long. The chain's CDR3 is CATWQSSDWIKTF. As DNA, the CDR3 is TGCGCCACCTGGCAAAGTAGTGATTGGATCAAGACGTTT.

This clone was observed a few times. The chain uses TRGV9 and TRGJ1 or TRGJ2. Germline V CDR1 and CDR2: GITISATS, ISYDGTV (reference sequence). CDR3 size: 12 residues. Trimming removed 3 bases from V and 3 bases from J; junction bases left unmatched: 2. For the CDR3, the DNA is TGTGCCTTGTGGGAGTCTTATTATAAGAAACTCTTT. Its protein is CALWESYYKKLF.

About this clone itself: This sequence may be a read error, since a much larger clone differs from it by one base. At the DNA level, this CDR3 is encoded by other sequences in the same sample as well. The CDR3 loop is CALWGQELGKKIKVF. The CDR3 nucleotides are TGCGCCTTGTGGGGCCAAGAGTTGGGCAAAAAAATCAAGGTATTT. The rearrangement links TRGV9 to TRGJP. Germline CDR1 is GITISATS and CDR2 is ISYDGTV (reference sequence). The CDR3 extends over 15 amino acids.

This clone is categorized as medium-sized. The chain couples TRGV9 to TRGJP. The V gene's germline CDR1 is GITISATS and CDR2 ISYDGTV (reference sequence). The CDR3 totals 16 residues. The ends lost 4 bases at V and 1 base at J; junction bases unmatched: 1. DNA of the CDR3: TGTGCCTTGTGGGACGGGCAAGAGTTGGGCAAAAAAATCAAGGTATTT. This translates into CALWDGQELGKKIKVF.

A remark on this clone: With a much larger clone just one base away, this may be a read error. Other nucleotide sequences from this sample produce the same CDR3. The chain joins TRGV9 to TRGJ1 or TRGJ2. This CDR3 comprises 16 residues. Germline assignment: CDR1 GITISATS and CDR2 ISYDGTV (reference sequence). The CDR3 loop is CALWEVRGRGYYKKLF. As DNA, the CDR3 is TGTGCCCTGTGGGAGGTGCGGGGACGGGGTTATTATAAGAAACTCTTT.

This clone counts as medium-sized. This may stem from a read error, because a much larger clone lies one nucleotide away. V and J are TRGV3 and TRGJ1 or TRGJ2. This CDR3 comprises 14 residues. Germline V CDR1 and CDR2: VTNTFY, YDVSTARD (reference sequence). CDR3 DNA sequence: TGTGCCACCCGGGACAGGCCATGGGATTATAAGAAACTCTTT. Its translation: CATRDRPWDYKKLF.

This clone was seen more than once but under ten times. CDR3 in DNA: TGTGCCTTGTGGGAGGAATCTCAAGAGTTGGGCAAAAAAATCAAGGTATTT. Residues: CALWEESQELGKKIKVF. This chain connects TRGV9 to TRGJP. Germline trimming cut 2 bases from V and 4 bases from J; bases unmatched to any gene: 5. The CDR3 length is 17 residues. Germline-derived CDR1 and CDR2 are GITISATS and ISYDGTV (reference sequence).

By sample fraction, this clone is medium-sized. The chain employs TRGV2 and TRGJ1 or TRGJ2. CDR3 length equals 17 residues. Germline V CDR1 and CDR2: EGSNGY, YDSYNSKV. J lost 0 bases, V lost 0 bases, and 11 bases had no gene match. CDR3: CATWDGPSKQNYYKKLF. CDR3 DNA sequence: TGTGCCACCTGGGACGGGCCTTCAAAGCAGAATTATTATAAGAAACTCTTT.

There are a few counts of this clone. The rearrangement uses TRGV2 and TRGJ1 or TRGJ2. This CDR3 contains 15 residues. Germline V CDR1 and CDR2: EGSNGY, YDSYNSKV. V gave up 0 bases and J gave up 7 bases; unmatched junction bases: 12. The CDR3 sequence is CATWDGLPYGYKKLF. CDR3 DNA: TGTGCCACCTGGGACGGGCTCCCATATGGGTATAAGAAACTCTTT.

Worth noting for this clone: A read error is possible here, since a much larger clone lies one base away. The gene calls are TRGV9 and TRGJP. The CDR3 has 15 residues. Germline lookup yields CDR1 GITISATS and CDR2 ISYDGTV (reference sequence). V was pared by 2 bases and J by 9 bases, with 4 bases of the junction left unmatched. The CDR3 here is CALWEEALGKKIKVF. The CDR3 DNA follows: TGTGCCTTGTGGGAGGAGGCGTTGGGCAAAAAAATCAAGGTATTT.

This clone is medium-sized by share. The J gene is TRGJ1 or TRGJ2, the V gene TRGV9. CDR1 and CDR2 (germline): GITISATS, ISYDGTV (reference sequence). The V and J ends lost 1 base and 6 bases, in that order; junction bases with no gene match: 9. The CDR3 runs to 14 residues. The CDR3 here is CALWEVDVGYKKLF. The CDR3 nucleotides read TGTGCCTTGTGGGAGGTAGATGTCGGTTATAAGAAACTCTTT.

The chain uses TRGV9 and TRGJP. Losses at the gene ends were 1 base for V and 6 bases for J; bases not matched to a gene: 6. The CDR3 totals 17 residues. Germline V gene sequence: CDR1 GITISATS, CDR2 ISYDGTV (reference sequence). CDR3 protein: CALWEVRPELGKKIKVF. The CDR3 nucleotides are TGTGCCTTGTGGGAGGTCCGCCCAGAGTTGGGCAAAAAAATCAAGGTATTT.

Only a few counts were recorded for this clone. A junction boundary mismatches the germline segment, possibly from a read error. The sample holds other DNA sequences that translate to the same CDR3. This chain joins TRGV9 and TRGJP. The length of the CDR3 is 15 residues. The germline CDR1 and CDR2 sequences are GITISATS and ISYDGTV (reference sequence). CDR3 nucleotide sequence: TGTGCCCTGTGGGAAACGGAGTTGGGCAAAAAAATCAAGGTATTT. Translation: CALWETELGKKIKVF.

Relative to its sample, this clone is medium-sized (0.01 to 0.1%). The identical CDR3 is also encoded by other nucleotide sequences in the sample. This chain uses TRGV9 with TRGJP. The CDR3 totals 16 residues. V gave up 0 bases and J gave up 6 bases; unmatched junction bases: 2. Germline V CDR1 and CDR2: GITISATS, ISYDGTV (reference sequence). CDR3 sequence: CALWEVGELGKKIKVF. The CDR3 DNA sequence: TGTGCCTTGTGGGAGGTGGGAGAGTTGGGCAAAAAAATCAAGGTATTT.